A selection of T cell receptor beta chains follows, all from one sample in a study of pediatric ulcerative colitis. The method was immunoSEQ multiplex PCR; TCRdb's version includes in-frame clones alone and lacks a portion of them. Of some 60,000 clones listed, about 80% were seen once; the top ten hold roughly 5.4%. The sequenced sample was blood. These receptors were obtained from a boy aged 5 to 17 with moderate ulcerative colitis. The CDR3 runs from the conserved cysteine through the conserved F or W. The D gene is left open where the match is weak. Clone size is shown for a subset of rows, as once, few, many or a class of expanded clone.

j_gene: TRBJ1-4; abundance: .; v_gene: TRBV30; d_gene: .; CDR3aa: CAWRQVPSTNEKLFF; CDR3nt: TGTGCCTGGAGGCAGGTACCGTCAACTAATGAAAAACTGTTTTTT
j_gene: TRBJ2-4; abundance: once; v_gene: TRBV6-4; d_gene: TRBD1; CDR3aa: CASSTGEMDIQYF; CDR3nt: TGTGCCAGCAGCACAGGGGAGATGGACATTCAGTACTTC
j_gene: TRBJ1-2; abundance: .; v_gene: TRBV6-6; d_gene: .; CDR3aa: CASSYSDRTAFF; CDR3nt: TGTGCCAGCAGTTACTCGGACCGGACTGCTTTCTTC
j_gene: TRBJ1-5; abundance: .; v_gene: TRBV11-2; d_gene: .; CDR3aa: CASSLDRGNQPQHF; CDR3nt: TGTGCCAGCAGCTTAGACAGAGGCAATCAGCCCCAGCATTTT
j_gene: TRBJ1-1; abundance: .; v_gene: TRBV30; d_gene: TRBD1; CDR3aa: CAWSKPRGRFTEAFF; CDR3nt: TGTGCCTGGAGCAAACCGAGGGGGCGCTTCACTGAAGCTTTCTTT
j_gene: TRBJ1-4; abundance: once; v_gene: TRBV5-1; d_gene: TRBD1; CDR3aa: CASSRGQGRATNEKLFF; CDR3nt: TGCGCCAGCAGCCGAGGACAGGGGAGGGCGACTAATGAAAAACTGTTTTTT
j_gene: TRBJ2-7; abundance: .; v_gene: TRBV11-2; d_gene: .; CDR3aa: CASSRTSSPTEQYF; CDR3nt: TGTGCCAGCAGCCGGACCTCCTCCCCCACCGAGCAGTACTTC
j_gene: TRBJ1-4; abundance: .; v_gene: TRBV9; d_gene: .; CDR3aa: CASSVALGVLGEKLFF; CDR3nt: TGTGCCAGCAGCGTTGCCCTGGGGGTTTTGGGTGAAAAACTGTTTTTT
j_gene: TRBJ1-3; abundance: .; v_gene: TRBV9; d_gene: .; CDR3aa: CASSSRPTEGGNTIYF; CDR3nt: TGTGCCAGCAGCTCGAGACCTACGGAGGGGGGAAACACCATATATTTT
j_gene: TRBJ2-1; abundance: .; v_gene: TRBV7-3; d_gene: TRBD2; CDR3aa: CASSQGLAGAGQFF; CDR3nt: TGTGCCAGCAGCCAGGGACTAGCGGGAGCGGGTCAGTTCTTC
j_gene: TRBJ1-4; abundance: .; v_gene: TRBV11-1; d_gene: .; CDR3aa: CASSKRGREDEKLFF; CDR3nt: TGTGCCAGCAGCAAAAGGGGTCGGGAGGATGAAAAACTGTTTTTT
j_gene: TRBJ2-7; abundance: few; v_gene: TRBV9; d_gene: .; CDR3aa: CASSSTKLASTYEQYF; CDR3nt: TGTGCCAGCAGCAGTACGAAGTTAGCGTCGACCTACGAGCAGTACTTC
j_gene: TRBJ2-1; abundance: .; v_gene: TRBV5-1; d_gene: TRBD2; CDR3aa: CASSLIAGENNEQFF; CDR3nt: TGCGCCAGCAGCTTGATAGCGGGGGAGAACAATGAGCAGTTCTTC
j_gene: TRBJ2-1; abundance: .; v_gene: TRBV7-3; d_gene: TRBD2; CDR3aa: CASSLELAGSYNEQFF; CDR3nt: TGTGCCAGCAGCTTGGAACTAGCGGGTAGTTACAATGAGCAGTTCTTC
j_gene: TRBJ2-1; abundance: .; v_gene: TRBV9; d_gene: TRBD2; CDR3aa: CASSVPGLAGNEQFF; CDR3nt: TGTGCCAGCAGCGTCCCCGGACTAGCTGGGAATGAGCAGTTCTTC
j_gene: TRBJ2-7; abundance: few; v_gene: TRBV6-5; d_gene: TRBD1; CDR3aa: CASSYTQTGSYEQYF; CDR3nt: TGTGCCAGCAGCTACACCCAGACAGGGAGCTACGAGCAGTACTTC
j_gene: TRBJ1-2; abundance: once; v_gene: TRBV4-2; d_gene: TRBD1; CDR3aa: CASSFGGHRGSNYGYTF; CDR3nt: TGTGCCAGCAGCTTCGGGGGCCACAGGGGCTCTAACTATGGCTACACCTTC